This T cell receptor beta chain was profiled in a study of human T cells and chemical hapten exposure (dated by TCRdb to the early 2020s). Context from the whole study: Libraries were pooled for sequencing, and variation in per-sample TCR yields was attributed mainly to small differences in library volumes within the pool. For every blood RNA sample, sequencing covered both the TCR alpha and TCR beta chains. This study followed changes in the peripheral blood TCR repertoire in vivo during primary and secondary sensitization of alopecia patients to the hapten diphenylcyclopropenone (DPC).

The library was generated by 5' RACE. Sequenced on an Illumina MiSeq. During library preparation, unique molecular identifiers were attached to individual cDNA molecules so that TCRs could be counted quantitatively and reproducibly. The authors' analysis ran thus. The median number of TCRs per sample was some 100,000, ranging from roughly 23,224 to 690,600. The Decombinator software suite was used to annotate V, J and CDR3 in the TCR reads. For the PS versus PT1 abundance plots, all samples were subsampled to the same number of TCRs (28,000). Expanded TCRs were defined as absent before sensitization and observed at least eight times at the 2-week time point. TCRdb reanalyzed the raw reads on its own, using fastp at Q25 for trimming and MiXCR for clone calling, and kept in-frame beta chains. When rows share a CDR3 protein, they turn into one entry using the most common DNA and genes. These V and J calls are TCRdb output, not the study's own analysis. This sample holds some 150,000 distinct CDR3 sequences; around 4.1% were observed only once. Over 1.1% of the sample is taken by the ten largest.

The CDR3 starts with the cysteine, ends with the phenylalanine, and has 17 residues. Solely the CDR3 DNA is kept, with 51 bases framed from the first base. The V end gives up 5 bases and the J end 5 bases, leaving 15 bases in the junction not matched to a gene. CDR1 and CDR2 were assigned from the germline V gene (reference sequence) as LNHDA and SQIVND. This clonotype was found many times. What this receptor recognizes is not known. No much larger clone exists at a distance of one base, and base qualities are not known. Overall study results and their limits: After repeated subsampling, the strength of the expansion versus patch-test correlation and the threshold at which it became significant changed. No change with DPC sensitization was found in the number of TCRs above 1 in 1000 frequency, and no evidence of global repertoire structure alterations was found.

Total RNA was extracted from unfractionated whole blood collected in Tempus Blood RNA tubes. Five or six healthy volunteers served as TCR sequencing controls and were bled at day 0, 2 weeks and 6 weeks. The sequence was collected from a female donor in good health. This chain is built from TRBV19 and TRBJ2-3, with 8 junctional bases fitting TRBD2. The bases read TGTGCCAGTAGTGGATCCTGGGGAGCGGGGGAGGTAGATACGCAGTATTTT. Translated, it reads CASSGSWGAGEVDTQYF.